This T cell receptor beta chain was retrieved from a study of blood T cell repertoires in COVID-19. Study-level background: Researchers got acute and convalescent COVID-19 samples from the United States, Italy and Spain. T cells, B-cell-depleted T cells, or PBMCs provided the cDNA or gDNA that served as material.

The CDR3 contains 13 residues. Germline values: CDR1 MNHEY, CDR2 SMNVEV (reference sequence). Trimming shortened V by 7 bases and J by 7 bases, and 11 bases separated the two germline ends. How the authors handled the data: Estimated nucleated cell counts came from reference gene primer amplification. The method was immunoSEQ multiplex PCR; TCRdb's version includes in-frame clones alone and lacks a portion of them. The DNA was the basis for D and trimming; V, J and clone size are from that table. The repertoire holds a few hundred thousand clones, around 90% seen once, with under 7.5% in the top ten.

The gene calls are TRBV27 and TRBJ1-6; D uncertain. The sequencing input was peripheral blood. The TCR comes from a man aged 18 to 30 who had recovered from COVID-19. Here the CDR3 reads CASTAGRNSPLHF. DNA of the CDR3: TGTGCCAGCACCGCAGGTCGGAATTCACCCCTCCACTTT.